This is a list of T cell receptor beta chains from one sample in a study of T cell responses to AZD1222 COVID-19 vaccine. Sequenced by immunoSEQ multiplex PCR; TCRdb stores in-frame clones only, minus some. The sample carries 75,000 to 90,000 clones, approximately 85% recorded once. The sequencing used peripheral blood, collected 28 days after the second AZD1222 dose. The receptor set was obtained from an adult who received the AZD1222 COVID-19 vaccine. The CDR3 runs from the conserved cysteine through the conserved F or W. Fields, in order: D gene, clone size, J gene, V gene, CDR3 DNA, CDR3 protein. A D gene is named only where the DNA matches it firmly. Clone size, where shown, is once, few, many, or a class for clones that have expanded.

D gene: .; clone size: few; J gene: TRBJ1-2; V gene: TRBV30; CDR3 DNA: TGTGCCTGGAGTGTAAAGGCGGGCTATGGCTACACCTTC; CDR3 protein: CAWSVKAGYGYTF
D gene: .; clone size: .; J gene: TRBJ1-5; V gene: TRBV28; CDR3 DNA: TGTGCCAGCAGTTTGGACCTACGCGGTCAGCCCCAGCATTTT; CDR3 protein: CASSLDLRGQPQHF
D gene: TRBD2; clone size: .; J gene: TRBJ2-2; V gene: TRBV5-1; CDR3 DNA: TGCGCCAGCAGCCGGGGACTAGCGGGAACCGGGGAGCTGTTTTTT; CDR3 protein: CASSRGLAGTGELFF
D gene: TRBD1; clone size: .; J gene: TRBJ2-7; V gene: TRBV28; CDR3 DNA: TGTGCCAGCATTGGCCTAACGGGACAGGGACCCTACGAGCAGTACTTC; CDR3 protein: CASIGLTGQGPYEQYF
D gene: .; clone size: .; J gene: TRBJ2-1; V gene: TRBV11-1; CDR3 DNA: TGTGCCAGCAGCTTAGCCCCGGGACGTAGCTCCTACAATGAGCAGTTCTTC; CDR3 protein: CASSLAPGRSSYNEQFF
D gene: TRBD2; clone size: .; J gene: TRBJ2-5; V gene: TRBV10-3; CDR3 DNA: TGTGCCATACGACTAGCGGGGGAAGAGACCCAGTACTTC; CDR3 protein: CAIRLAGEETQYF
D gene: TRBD1; clone size: .; J gene: TRBJ2-7; V gene: TRBV28; CDR3 DNA: TGTGCCAGCAGAGAAGACAGGGAAAACCCCTACGAGCAGTACTTC; CDR3 protein: CASREDRENPYEQYF
D gene: .; clone size: once; J gene: TRBJ1-5; V gene: TRBV5-1; CDR3 DNA: TGCGCCAGCAGCTTTGACGGTGATAGCAATCAGCCCCAGCATTTT; CDR3 protein: CASSFDGDSNQPQHF
D gene: TRBD1; clone size: .; J gene: TRBJ1-6; V gene: TRBV13; CDR3 DNA: TGTGCCAGCAGCCCCGGGACAGGGGGCGATTCACCCCTCCACTTT; CDR3 protein: CASSPGTGGDSPLHF
D gene: TRBD1; clone size: .; J gene: TRBJ1-5; V gene: TRBV15; CDR3 DNA: TGTGCCACCAGCAGGACAGGGGGAGGCAATCAGCCCCAGCATTTT; CDR3 protein: CATSRTGGGNQPQHF
D gene: .; clone size: .; J gene: TRBJ1-1; V gene: TRBV5-5; CDR3 DNA: TGTGCCAGCAGCCCCGGTCCTCTAGAAGCTTTCTTT; CDR3 protein: CASSPGPLEAFF
D gene: TRBD1; clone size: .; J gene: TRBJ1-5; V gene: TRBV7-9; CDR3 DNA: TGTGCCAGCAGCTGGGGACAGGGAGGTGATCAGCCCCAGCATTTT; CDR3 protein: CASSWGQGGDQPQHF
D gene: .; clone size: .; J gene: TRBJ1-2; V gene: TRBV11-2; CDR3 DNA: TGTGCCAGCAGCTACCCAGGGGAAAAGGACTATGGCTACACCTTC; CDR3 protein: CASSYPGEKDYGYTF
D gene: TRBD1; clone size: .; J gene: TRBJ2-2; V gene: TRBV2; CDR3 DNA: TGTGCCAGCATGGGACAGGGAATTTCCGGGGAGCTGTTTTTT; CDR3 protein: CASMGQGISGELFF
D gene: TRBD1; clone size: .; J gene: TRBJ1-5; V gene: TRBV7-9; CDR3 DNA: TGTGCCAGCAGCTTCCAGGGGGGCAATCAGCCCCAGCATTTT; CDR3 protein: CASSFQGGNQPQHF
D gene: .; clone size: once; J gene: TRBJ2-3; V gene: TRBV18; CDR3 DNA: TGTGCCAGCTCACCACCCGTCGCGGGGGCGACGGCAGATACGCAGTATTTT; CDR3 protein: CASSPPVAGATADTQYF
D gene: TRBD2; clone size: .; J gene: TRBJ2-7; V gene: TRBV7-6; CDR3 DNA: TGTGCCAGCAGCTTAAGTTCTAGCGGGAGGGAAGAGCAGTACTTC; CDR3 protein: CASSLSSSGREEQYF
D gene: TRBD2; clone size: .; J gene: TRBJ2-1; V gene: TRBV30; CDR3 DNA: TGTGCCTGGAGTGAGGCGGGGGGACAGCAGTTCTTC; CDR3 protein: CAWSEAGGQQFF
D gene: .; clone size: few; J gene: TRBJ1-1; V gene: TRBV3-1/TRBV3-2; CDR3 DNA: TGTGCCAGCAGCCCCAAGCCTAGGGCAGGTTTCGGTAGTTTTGGGGCTGAAGCTTTCTTT; CDR3 protein: CASSPKPRAGFGSFGAEAFF
D gene: .; clone size: .; J gene: TRBJ1-1; V gene: TRBV19; CDR3 DNA: TGTGCCAGTACCCTGGGAGGAACTGAAGCTTTCTTT; CDR3 protein: CASTLGGTEAFF
D gene: .; clone size: .; J gene: TRBJ1-1; V gene: TRBV4-3; CDR3 DNA: TGCGCCAGCAGCCAACCGGCCTCATCCGGCGCGGGTGAAGCTTTCTTT; CDR3 protein: CASSQPASSGAGEAFF
D gene: .; clone size: .; J gene: TRBJ1-6; V gene: TRBV3-1/TRBV3-2; CDR3 DNA: TGTGCCAGCAGTTTCGTTTTCTATAATTCACCCCTCCACTTT; CDR3 protein: CASSFVFYNSPLHF
D gene: .; clone size: .; J gene: TRBJ1-2; V gene: TRBV7-8; CDR3 DNA: TGTGCCAGCAGCTTACCGGGTTCGGCTCAGGGTGTTAGCTATGGCTACACCTTC; CDR3 protein: CASSLPGSAQGVSYGYTF
D gene: .; clone size: .; J gene: TRBJ1-3; V gene: TRBV6-5; CDR3 DNA: TGTGCCAGCATCCCAGGGCTTTCTGGAAACACCATATATTTT; CDR3 protein: CASIPGLSGNTIYF
D gene: .; clone size: .; J gene: TRBJ1-4; V gene: TRBV7-9; CDR3 DNA: TGTGCCAGCAGCTTAGGGATAGGGACCGGGACGGCAAAACTGTTTTTT; CDR3 protein: CASSLGIGTGTAKLFF
D gene: .; clone size: .; J gene: TRBJ2-7; V gene: TRBV19; CDR3 DNA: TGTGCCAGTAGTATATTTGGGGCTCGCTACGAGCAGTACTTC; CDR3 protein: CASSIFGARYEQYF
D gene: .; clone size: .; J gene: TRBJ1-5; V gene: TRBV7-2; CDR3 DNA: TGTGCCAGCAGCTCCCGGGCCCAGAATCAGCCCCAGCATTTT; CDR3 protein: CASSSRAQNQPQHF
D gene: .; clone size: .; J gene: TRBJ1-4; V gene: TRBV6-5; CDR3 DNA: TGTGCCAGCAGTCGTAGACAGGTTGGAAAACTGTTTTTT; CDR3 protein: CASSRRQVGKLFF
D gene: .; clone size: .; J gene: TRBJ1-1; V gene: TRBV2; CDR3 DNA: TGTGCCAGCAAGAAGGACACTGAAGCTTTCTTT; CDR3 protein: CASKKDTEAFF
D gene: TRBD2; clone size: .; J gene: TRBJ2-3; V gene: TRBV30; CDR3 DNA: TGTGCCTGGAGTGTAGCGGGGGGTCTCACAGATACGCAGTATTTT; CDR3 protein: CAWSVAGGLTDTQYF
D gene: .; clone size: .; J gene: TRBJ1-1; V gene: TRBV7-2; CDR3 DNA: TGTGCCAGCAGCTTAGCACAGGGAGGTACTGAAGCTTTCTTT; CDR3 protein: CASSLAQGGTEAFF
D gene: .; clone size: .; J gene: TRBJ2-1; V gene: TRBV24-1; CDR3 DNA: TGTGCCACCAGTGATTTGGGCAGGGTCAATGAGCAGTTCTTC; CDR3 protein: CATSDLGRVNEQFF
D gene: TRBD2; clone size: .; J gene: TRBJ2-7; V gene: TRBV3-1/TRBV3-2; CDR3 DNA: TGTGCCAGCAGCCACAAAATCCCTAGCGGGGGACACCAAGCCGCAAGCCGCGAGCAGTACTTC; CDR3 protein: CASSHKIPSGGHQAASREQYF
D gene: .; clone size: once; J gene: TRBJ2-5; V gene: TRBV12-3/TRBV12-4; CDR3 DNA: TGTGCCAGCACAAGGTCGGGGGAGACCCAGTACTTC; CDR3 protein: CASTRSGETQYF
D gene: TRBD1; clone size: .; J gene: TRBJ2-5; V gene: TRBV7-9; CDR3 DNA: TGTGCCAGCAGCGAATTGGACAGGGGGTTTGAGACCCAGTACTTC; CDR3 protein: CASSELDRGFETQYF